The entry below gives a single T cell receptor (beta chain) sequence along with its context. The sample originates from a study of control samples from healthy donors and cancer patients. Using immunoSEQ multiplex PCR, the repertoire was profiled, and TCRdb retains in-frame clones only, with some absent. The data contain about 94,000 clones, approximately 90% of them singletons. The receptor was derived from a woman between 18 and 29 years old in good health. The sequencing sample was made of blood.

The CDR3 protein is CASRTGKNYGYTF. The CDR3 region has the DNA TGTGCCTCACGGACAGGGAAAAACTATGGCTACACCTTC. The chain combines TRBV6-5 with TRBJ1-2; 8 bases map to TRBD1. This CDR3 region has 13 residues. Germline V gives CDR1 MNHEY, CDR2 SVGAGI. After removal of 11 bases from V and 2 bases from J, the junction contained 7 bases not matched to a gene.